Following are 31 T cell receptor beta chains from one sample sequenced in a study of cytomegalovirus exposure and HLA in healthy donors. Produced via immunoSEQ multiplex PCR; TCRdb's table is partial and in-frame only. The sample holds 330,000 or so clones, 86% seen once. Sequenced sample: PBMCs. These receptors were taken from a woman between 18 and 29 years old in good health and CMV-seronegative.

The gene calls are TRBV6-5 and TRBJ1-2; D may be TRBD1 (6 bases). The V gene's germline CDR1 is MNHEY and CDR2 SVGAGI. The CDR3 consists of 12 residues. Between the trimmed V and J ends, which lost 5 bases and 4 bases, there was a span of 8 bases. The CDR3 DNA reads TGTGCCAGCAGTCCACAGGGCTATGGCTACACCTTC. Translating it yields CASSPQGYGYTF.

The J gene is TRBJ2-5, the V gene TRBV5-1; D is unresolved. The germline V gene encodes CDR1 SGHRS and CDR2 YFSETQ. The CDR3 extends over 16 amino acids. Trimming shortened V by 0 bases and J by 5 bases, and 17 bases separated the two germline ends. DNA for the CDR3: TGCGCCAGCAGCTTGGTCGAGGAGCTGTTTAGGGAGACCCAGTACTTC. Residues: CASSLVEELFRETQYF.

The chain employs TRBV5-8 and TRBJ1-5; D unresolved. The V gene's germline CDR1 is SGHTS and CDR2 YDEGEE. The CDR3 runs 14 residues. Trimming took off 4 bases at V and 4 bases at J, with 12 bases between the two ends. The CDR3 nucleotides are TGTGCCAGCAGCCCGGGAGATGGGAATCAGCCCCAGCATTTT. It encodes CASSPGDGNQPQHF.

The J gene is TRBJ1-5, the V gene TRBV7-9, with TRBD1 identical over 8 bases. The CDR3 covers 15 residues. Germline V gives CDR1 SEHNR, CDR2 FQNEAQ (reference sequence). The V segment lost 5 bases and the J segment 5 bases; nucleotides outside the gene matches: 8. The CDR3 DNA follows: TGTGCCAGCAGCCTAGGACAGGGAGAGGATCAGCCCCAGCATTTT. This encodes CASSLGQGEDQPQHF. Using reference TRBV7-9 and TRBJ1-5 for the parts outside the CDR3, the full variable domain is DTGVSQNPRHKITKRGQNVTFRCDPISEHNRLYWYRQTLGQGPEFLTYFQNEAQLEKSRLLSDRFSAERPKGSFSTLEIQRTEQGDSAMYLCASSLGQGEDQPQHFGDGTRLSIL.

The chain recombines TRBV27 with TRBJ2-3; 10 nucleotides match TRBD2. Germline lookup yields CDR1 MNHEY and CDR2 SMNVEV (reference sequence). J gave up 2 bases and V 7 bases, and 15 bases lay outside the gene matches. The CDR3 is 18 amino acids. CDR3 in amino acids: CASNPGLAHRVVTDTQYF. The CDR3 DNA reads as TGTGCCAGCAACCCGGGACTAGCGCATAGGGTTGTCACAGATACGCAGTATTTT.

This chain uses TRBV28 with TRBJ2-5; weak D call: TRBD1 (6 bases). From germline, CDR1 is MDHEN and CDR2 SYDVKM. The V end was cut by 6 bases, the J end by 5 bases, with 19 bases between. This CDR3 is built from 15 residues. For the CDR3, the DNA is TGTGCCAGCAGAATGGGACCCAGGGGTCATGAGACCCAGTACTTC. Translating gives CASRMGPRGHETQYF.

V gene TRBV19 combines with J gene TRBJ1-5; 7 bases agree with TRBD1. The CDR3 is 15 amino acids. The junction had 7 bases not matched to a gene; V was cut back by 6 bases and J by 2 bases. CDR1 and CDR2 from the germline V gene are LNHDA and SQIVND (reference sequence). The CDR3 bases are TGTGCCAGTAGCTTCGGACAGGTGGGCAATCAGCCCCAGCATTTT. Translating gives CASSFGQVGNQPQHF.

In its sample, this clone was seen once. This CDR3 reads CASSPDDLGGGEKLFF. The CDR3, as DNA: TGTGCCAGCAGCCCCGATGACCTGGGAGGAGGAGAAAAACTGTTTTTT. The chain has TRBV27 and TRBJ1-4, with D unclear. This CDR3 comprises 16 residues. Germline V gene lookup returns CDR1 MNHEY and CDR2 SMNVEV (reference sequence). V lost 6 bases to trimming and J lost 8 bases, with 22 bases between them.

The genes are TRBV29-1 and TRBJ2-7, with 7 bases identical to TRBD2. Germline values: CDR1 SQVTM, CDR2 ANQGSEA. With V trimmed by 5 bases and J by 6 bases, 1 base remained unmatched. The CDR3 is made up of 10 amino acids. In nucleotides, the CDR3 is TGCAGCGTTATAGCGGGCGAGCAGTACTTC. Protein sequence: CSVIAGEQYF.

The chain employs TRBV7-2 and TRBJ2-7; D is perhaps TRBD1 (5 bases). Trimming shortened V by 5 bases and J by 2 bases, and 16 bases separated the two germline ends. CDR1 is SGHTA, CDR2 FQGNSA, per germline. The CDR3 loop spans 15 amino acids. The DNA of the CDR3 is TGTGCCAGCAGCCCGTTGTCAGGGCGCGCCTACGAGCAGTACTTC. It specifies CASSPLSGRAYEQYF.

CDR3 protein: CASSQDKPDTQYF. CDR3 nucleotide sequence: TGTGCCAGCAGCCAAGATAAGCCAGATACGCAGTATTTT. The rearrangement uses TRBV4-2 and TRBJ2-3; D gene unclear. With 0 bases removed from V and 4 bases from J, the gap between germline ends came to 5 bases. CDR1 is LGHNA, CDR2 YNFKEQ, per germline. The length of the CDR3 is 13 residues.

The rearrangement links TRBV4-2 to TRBJ2-7, with 9 bases aligning to TRBD1. CDR1 is LGHNA, CDR2 YNFKEQ, per germline. J gave up 4 bases and V 0 bases, and 10 bases lay outside the gene matches. This CDR3 comprises 17 residues. CDR3 DNA sequence: TGTGCCAGCAGCCAAGAGACCGGACAGGGGATCGTGTACGAGCAGTACTTC. It specifies CASSQETGQGIVYEQYF.

The chain links TRBV28 to TRBJ1-1; D is possibly TRBD1 (6 bases). The CDR3 loop spans 15 amino acids. V was trimmed by 5 bases and J by 3 bases, leaving 16 bases between them. The germline CDR1 and CDR2 sequences are MDHEN and SYDVKM. For the CDR3, the DNA is TGTGCCAGCAGTGGGGGGGCCCTCGAGGACACTGAAGCTTTCTTT. Amino acid sequence: CASSGGALEDTEAFF.

The V gene is TRBV11-2, the J gene TRBJ2-1; 11 nucleotides align to TRBD2. The CDR3 runs to 16 residues. With 0 bases clipped from V and 6 bases from J, the junction kept 4 bases outside the gene matches. Germline assignment: CDR1 SGHAT and CDR2 FQNNGV. CDR3 nucleotides: TGTGCCAGCAGCTTAGATGGGCTAGCGGGAGGCAATGAGCAGTTCTTC. It codes for CASSLDGLAGGNEQFF.

J is TRBJ1-1 and V is TRBV2; TRBD1 might be the D (5 bases). V was shortened by 6 bases and J by 2 bases, with 16 bases between the two germline ends. CDR1 is SNHLY, CDR2 FYNNEI, per germline. The CDR3 covers 15 residues. In DNA, the CDR3 is TGTGCCAGCAGGGCAGAACGGGGACTAAACACTGAAGCTTTCTTT. Translated, it gives CASRAERGLNTEAFF.

This clone was seen once. The J gene is TRBJ1-1, the V gene TRBV5-4; D is ambiguous. This CDR3 spans 13 amino acids. Germline CDR1 reads SGHNT; CDR2 reads YYREEE (reference sequence). The germline V and J ends were trimmed by 0 bases and 5 bases, with 8 bases remaining between them. In nucleotides, the CDR3 is TGTGCCAGCAGCTTGGGGGAGGGTACTGAAGCTTTCTTT. This translates into CASSLGEGTEAFF.

In DNA, the CDR3 is TGTGCCAGCAGTAACGGGATCGAGAATGGCTACACCTTC. It translates to CASSNGIENGYTF. The chain uses TRBV27 and TRBJ1-2; D unresolved. There are 13 residues in the CDR3. From germline, CDR1 is MNHEY and CDR2 SMNVEV (reference sequence). Trimming shortened V by 5 bases and J by 6 bases, and 13 bases separated the two germline ends.

The sample holds a few counts of this clone. This rearrangement joins TRBV5-1 to TRBJ2-5, with D perhaps matching TRBD1 (6 bases). The CDR3 runs 11 residues. Germline CDR1 reads SGHRS; CDR2 reads YFSETQ. Trimming shortened V by 0 bases and J by 9 bases, and 6 bases separated the two germline ends. CDR3 sequence reads: CASSLEGAQYF. The CDR3 DNA is TGCGCCAGCAGCTTGGAGGGGGCCCAGTACTTC.

This chain connects TRBV7-2 to TRBJ1-2; 7 positions agree with TRBD1. Looked up from germline, CDR1 is SGHTA and CDR2 is FQGNSA. The CDR3 extends over 15 amino acids. Trimming took 2 bases from V and 6 from J; bases not matched to a gene: 9. The CDR3 loop reads CASSLFSDRDNGYTF. The DNA of the CDR3 is TGTGCCAGCAGCTTATTCAGCGACAGGGATAATGGCTACACCTTC.

This clone was observed a single time. The chain links TRBV25-1 to TRBJ2-2; TRBD2 matches 7 bases. With 9 bases clipped from V and 1 base from J, the junction kept 5 bases outside the gene matches. This CDR3 is 14 amino acids long. Germline loops: CDR1 MGHDK, CDR2 SYGVNS. The CDR3: CASTSEGNTGELFF. The CDR3 nucleotides are TGTGCCAGTACTAGCGAGGGGAACACCGGGGAGCTGTTTTTT.

The chain links TRBV28 to TRBJ2-1; 10 bases align to TRBD1. After removal of 5 bases from V and 7 bases from J, the junction contained 11 bases not matched to a gene. Germline V lookup: CDR1 MDHEN, CDR2 SYDVKM. CDR3 length: 16 amino acids. The chain's CDR3 is CASSLGGQGTANEQFF. For the CDR3, the DNA is TGTGCCAGCAGTCTGGGGGGACAGGGGACCGCTAATGAGCAGTTCTTC. The full variable domain, rest sourced from reference TRBV28 and TRBJ2-1, is DVKVTQSSRYLVKRTGEKVFLECVQDMDHENMFWYRQDPGLGLRLIYFSYDVKMKEKGDIPEGYSVSREKKERFSLILESASTNQTSMYLCASSLGGQGTANEQFFGPGTRLTVL.

The chain uses TRBV7-9 and TRBJ2-7; 9 positions match TRBD2. This CDR3 is built from 17 residues. From germline, CDR1 is SEHNR and CDR2 FQNEAQ (reference sequence). Trimming removed 5 bases from V and 2 bases from J; junction bases left unmatched: 13. CDR3 residues: CASSPNSGRGLPYEQYF. CDR3 DNA: TGTGCCAGCAGCCCCAATAGCGGGAGAGGGTTACCCTACGAGCAGTACTTC.

The CDR3 DNA reads TGTGCCTGGAGTTCCTCCTCTAGGGGACTAGCGGGAGCCAGCGAGCAGTACTTC. Residues: CAWSSSSRGLAGASEQYF. The genes are TRBV30 and TRBJ2-7; 14 nucleotides agree with TRBD2. In germline, CDR1 is GTSNPN, CDR2 SVGIG (reference sequence). CDR3 length: 18 amino acids. The ends lost 2 bases at V and 6 bases at J; junction bases unmatched: 15.

The chain recombines TRBV19 with TRBJ1-5; 9 bases fit TRBD1. The ends lost 6 bases at V and 7 bases at J; junction bases unmatched: 4. CDR1 and CDR2 from the germline V gene are LNHDA and SQIVND (reference sequence). The CDR3 covers 13 residues. The CDR3: CASSRQGGQPQHF. CDR3 in DNA: TGTGCCAGTAGCAGACAGGGGGGCCAGCCCCAGCATTTT. The entire variable domain, with the rest obtained from reference TRBV19 and TRBJ1-5, is as follows: DGGITQSPKYLFRKEGQNVTLSCEQNLNHDAMYWYRQDPGQGLRLIYYSQIVNDFQKGDIAEGYSVSREKKESFPLTVTSAQKNPTAFYLCASSRQGGQPQHFGDGTRLSIL.

This chain connects TRBV10-3 to TRBJ2-3; the match to TRBD2 covers 8 bases. CDR1 and CDR2 (germline): ENHRY, SYGVKD. V lost 11 bases and J lost 4; bases outside the gene matches: 11. The CDR3 has 14 residues. DNA of the CDR3: TGTGCCGTTCGCTTAGCGGGGATGGCAGATACGCAGTATTTT. Protein: CAVRLAGMADTQYF.

V and J are TRBV6-5 and TRBJ2-7; no clear D gene. With 8 bases removed from V and 0 bases from J, the gap between germline ends came to 14 bases. Germline-derived CDR1 and CDR2 are MNHEY and SVGAGI. The CDR3 extends over 14 amino acids. The CDR3 loop reads CASAARGSSYEQYF. The CDR3 DNA reads TGTGCCAGCGCTGCCCGCGGAAGCTCCTACGAGCAGTACTTC.

This rearrangement joins TRBV7-2 to TRBJ2-7; D gene unclear. Trimming shortened V by 9 bases and J by 6 bases, and 15 bases separated the two germline ends. Looked up from germline, CDR1 is SGHTA and CDR2 is FQGNSA. The CDR3 length is 12 residues. The CDR3 nucleotides read TGTGCCAGTCTGGGCCCTGTACGCGAGCAGTACTTC. Its translation: CASLGPVREQYF.

The genes are TRBV2 and TRBJ2-2; 7 bases agree with TRBD2. Germline V gene sequence: CDR1 SNHLY, CDR2 FYNNEI. The CDR3 is 19 residues long. The ends lost 10 bases at V and 1 base at J; junction bases unmatched: 21. CDR3 nucleotide sequence: TGTGCCACCATCCCAAGGGAGGGATCATCTGGCGGGAACACCGGGGAGCTGTTTTTT. Residues: CATIPREGSSGGNTGELFF.

The chain combines TRBV7-7 with TRBJ2-5; 14 positions match TRBD2. Germline V gene lookup returns CDR1 SSHAT and CDR2 FNYEAQ (reference sequence). This CDR3 spans 16 amino acids. J lost 5 bases, V lost 5 bases, and 7 bases had no gene match. The DNA of the CDR3 is TGTGCCAGCAGCCCAGGACTAGCGGGAGGTAGCGAGACCCAGTACTTC. Translation: CASSPGLAGGSETQYF.

The rearrangement uses TRBV18 and TRBJ2-2; 8 bases match TRBD1. This CDR3 is built from 16 residues. Germline CDR1 KGHSH, CDR2 LQKENI. With V trimmed by 3 bases and J by 0 bases, 3 bases remained unmatched. The CDR3 bases are TGTGCCAGCTCACCTCGGGACAGGTCGAACACCGGGGAGCTGTTTTTT. Translation: CASSPRDRSNTGELFF.

The chain combines TRBV15 with TRBJ2-2; D call uncertain. V was clipped by 8 bases and J by 7 bases, with 17 bases between them. The CDR3 is 14 residues long. The V gene's germline CDR1 is LNHNV and CDR2 YYDKDF (reference sequence). CDR3 amino acids: CATGVQRFGGELFF. The DNA of the CDR3 is TGTGCCACCGGCGTCCAGCGCTTCGGCGGGGAGCTGTTTTTT.